Described below is a single T cell receptor beta chain sequence and its context. This entry belongs to a study of blood T cell repertoires in COVID-19. Looked up from germline, CDR1 is SGHDT and CDR2 is YYEEEE. This CDR3 spans 16 amino acids. With V trimmed by 0 bases and J by 0 bases, 5 bases remained unmatched. Clones were read by immunoSEQ multiplex PCR, and TCRdb kept only the in-frame ones, dropping some. The sample holds 200,000 to 300,000 clones, around 90% seen once. The rearrangement links TRBV5-6 to TRBJ1-1; 7 nucleotides agree with TRBD1. This receptor was taken from a man in his 60s who had recovered from COVID-19. The material sequenced was peripheral blood. CDR3 residues: CASSLAGDSLNTEAFF. The CDR3 bases are TGTGCCAGCAGCTTGGCGGGGGACAGCCTGAACACTGAAGCTTTCTTT.